This T cell receptor (beta chain) was sequenced for a study of CD8 T cells in Susac syndrome. Sequencing of TCR beta was undertaken in CD8+ and CD4+ T cells derived from blood. RNA in amounts of about 0.45 to 1 ug was reverse transcribed with random hexamers. Amplification of the TCR beta CDR3 was carried out by immunoSEQ multiplex PCR, which spanned a total of 54 Vbeta and 13 Jbeta segments. TCRdb re-derived calls from the immunoSEQ multiplex PCR reads in MiXCR, one entry per CDR3 protein. The sample has roughly 120,000 distinct CDR3 sequences; 94% are singletons. V was clipped by 6 bases and J by 6 bases, with 14 bases between them. From germline, CDR1 is LGHDT and CDR2 YNNKEL (reference sequence). This CDR3 spans 13 amino acids.

The source material was CD4+ T cells from PBMCs. This receptor was obtained from a human donor with multiple sclerosis. V gene TRBV3-1 combines with J gene TRBJ1-2, with TRBD1 as a possible D gene (6 bases). CDR3 loop: CASRLQGRDGYTF. DNA for the CDR3: TGTGCCAGCAGGTTACAGGGCAGGGATGGCTACACCTTC.